This T cell receptor (beta chain) was sequenced in a study of T cell responses to AZD1222 COVID-19 vaccine. Regarding the study as a whole: Clonal diversity may have been underestimated, and the donors were mostly white British, with more females than males.

For this clone: Its matching antigen is unknown. The identical CDR3 is also encoded by other nucleotide sequences in the sample.

The method was immunoSEQ multiplex PCR; TCRdb's version includes in-frame clones alone and lacks a portion of them. This sample carries 100,000 to 120,000 clones, 88% of them seen once, and the ten largest clones take 6.5%. The sample was peripheral blood, taken 28 days after the second AZD1222 dose. The receptor comes from an adult who received the AZD1222 COVID-19 vaccine.

CDR3 sequence reads: CASKGQLNTEAFF. The CDR3 DNA is TGTGCCAGTAAGGGACAGCTTAACACTGAAGCTTTCTTT. The chain links TRBV19 to TRBJ1-1; 7 bases line up with TRBD1. V shed 7 bases, J shed 2 bases, and the junction held 4 bases outside the gene matches. CDR3 size: 13 residues. Germline CDR1 LNHDA, CDR2 SQIVND (reference sequence).